This is a list of T cell receptor beta chains from one sample in a study of blood T cell repertoires in COVID-19. Sequenced by immunoSEQ multiplex PCR; TCRdb stores in-frame clones only, minus some. Of under 200,000 clones in the sample, more than 75% were seen once. Sequencing input: peripheral blood. The receptors here all came from a man younger than 30 with active or convalescent COVID-19. CDR3s include the opening cysteine and the closing phenylalanine or tryptophan. The D gene is left open where the match is weak. The listing skips clone size in some rows; elsewhere it reads once, few, many or a size class.

v_call	j_call	d_call	clone_size	cdr3_aa	cdr3_nt
TRBV6-6	TRBJ1-2	.	.	CASSFMGHRVDGYTF	TGTGCCAGCAGTTTTATGGGGCACCGGGTCGATGGCTACACCTTC
TRBV6-5	TRBJ2-7	.	.	CASTSPTGIGEQYF	TGTGCCAGCACCTCACCGACAGGAATCGGAGAGCAGTACTTC
TRBV3-1/TRBV3-2	TRBJ2-1	.	.	CASSQGEDKEQFF	TGTGCCAGCAGCCAAGGAGAGGACAAGGAGCAGTTCTTC
TRBV5-6	TRBJ1-2	.	.	CASSYGAVYGYTF	TGTGCCAGCAGCTATGGGGCGGTCTATGGCTACACCTTC
TRBV9	TRBJ2-7	TRBD2	.	CASSPTSGSSYEQYF	TGTGCCAGCAGCCCGACTAGCGGGAGCTCCTACGAGCAGTACTTC
TRBV18	TRBJ1-5	.	.	CASSTGAGDQPQHF	TGTGCCAGCTCAACGGGAGCGGGGGATCAGCCCCAGCATTTT
TRBV7-9	TRBJ2-5	.	.	CASSPRGGGVRETQYF	TGTGCCAGCAGCCCCCGAGGAGGGGGGGTCCGGGAGACCCAGTACTTC
TRBV14	TRBJ2-3	TRBD2	.	CASSQFGTSGLDTQYF	TGTGCCAGCAGCCAATTCGGGACTAGCGGGCTGGATACGCAGTATTTT
TRBV11-3	TRBJ2-7	.	.	CASSSFHTSQVGEQYF	TGTGCCAGCAGCTCTTTCCATACCTCTCAGGTAGGCGAGCAGTACTTC
TRBV3-1/TRBV3-2	TRBJ2-3	TRBD2	.	CASSQGGAGGLTDTQYF	TGTGCCAGCAGCCAAGGAGGAGCGGGGGGGCTCACAGATACGCAGTATTTT
TRBV5-1	TRBJ1-1	.	.	CASSVYLGPGENTEAFF	TGCGCCAGCAGCGTATACCTCGGGCCCGGGGAAAACACTGAAGCTTTCTTT
TRBV10-3	TRBJ1-2	.	.	CATSTGSHYGYTF	TGTGCCACCTCCACAGGGTCTCACTATGGCTACACCTTC
TRBV28	TRBJ2-2	.	.	CASSIRENTGELFF	TGTGCCAGCAGCATCCGGGAGAACACCGGGGAGCTGTTTTTT
TRBV9	TRBJ1-2	TRBD1	.	CASSGYRGTNYGYTF	TGTGCCAGCAGCGGATACAGGGGGACCAACTATGGCTACACCTTC
TRBV28	TRBJ1-4	.	.	CASKGQRAGTNEKLFF	TGTGCCAGCAAAGGTCAGCGCGCCGGAACTAATGAAAAACTGTTTTTT
TRBV11-2	TRBJ2-2	TRBD2	.	CASSPLSGARNTGELFF	TGTGCCAGCAGCCCTCTTAGCGGGGCGAGGAACACCGGGGAGCTGTTTTTT
TRBV6-5	TRBJ1-2	.	many	CASSDSDSYSYGYTF	TGTGCCAGCAGTGACTCCGACAGTTACAGCTATGGCTACACCTTC
TRBV11-2	TRBJ1-1	.	.	CASSQARGGEAFF	TGTGCCAGCAGCCAAGCTCGCGGGGGCGAAGCTTTCTTT
TRBV12-3/TRBV12-4	TRBJ2-3	.	.	CASSSRGATQYF	TGTGCCAGCAGTTCTCGGGGGGCTACGCAGTATTTT
TRBV4-1	TRBJ1-4	.	.	CASSQVRFELEKLFF	TGCGCCAGCAGCCAAGTCAGGTTTGAGTTGGAAAAACTGTTTTTT
TRBV15	TRBJ1-1	.	.	CATSRGGLNTEAFF	TGTGCCACCAGCAGAGGTGGCCTGAACACTGAAGCTTTCTTT
TRBV7-2	TRBJ2-1	.	.	CASSLGWGVSSYNEQFF	TGTGCCAGCAGCTTAGGTTGGGGGGTGAGCTCCTACAATGAGCAGTTCTTC
TRBV9	TRBJ2-5	TRBD1	.	CASSPTGTGIFETQYF	TGTGCCAGCAGCCCTACAGGGACAGGGATTTTTGAGACCCAGTACTTC
TRBV5-1	TRBJ2-1	TRBD2	.	CASSLGGAEYNEQFF	TGCGCCAGCAGCCTCGGGGGGGCAGAATACAATGAGCAGTTCTTC
TRBV11-2	TRBJ2-3	.	once	CASSYPTGRTDTQYF	TGTGCCAGCAGCTACCCGACAGGGAGGACAGATACGCAGTATTTT